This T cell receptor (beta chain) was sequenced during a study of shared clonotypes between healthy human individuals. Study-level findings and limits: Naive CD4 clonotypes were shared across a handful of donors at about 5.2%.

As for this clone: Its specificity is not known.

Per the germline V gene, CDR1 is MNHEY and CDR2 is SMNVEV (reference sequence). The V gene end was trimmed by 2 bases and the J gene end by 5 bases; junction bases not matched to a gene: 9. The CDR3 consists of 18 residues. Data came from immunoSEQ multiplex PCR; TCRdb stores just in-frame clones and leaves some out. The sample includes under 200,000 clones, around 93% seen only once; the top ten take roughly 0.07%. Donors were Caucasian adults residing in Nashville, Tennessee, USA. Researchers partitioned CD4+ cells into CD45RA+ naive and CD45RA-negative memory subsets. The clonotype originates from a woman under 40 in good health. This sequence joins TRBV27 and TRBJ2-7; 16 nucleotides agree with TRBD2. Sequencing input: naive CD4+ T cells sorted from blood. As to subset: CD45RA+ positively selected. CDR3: CASSLIPGLAGGPHEQYF. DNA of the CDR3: TGTGCCAGCAGTTTAATCCCGGGACTAGCGGGAGGGCCTCACGAGCAGTACTTC.